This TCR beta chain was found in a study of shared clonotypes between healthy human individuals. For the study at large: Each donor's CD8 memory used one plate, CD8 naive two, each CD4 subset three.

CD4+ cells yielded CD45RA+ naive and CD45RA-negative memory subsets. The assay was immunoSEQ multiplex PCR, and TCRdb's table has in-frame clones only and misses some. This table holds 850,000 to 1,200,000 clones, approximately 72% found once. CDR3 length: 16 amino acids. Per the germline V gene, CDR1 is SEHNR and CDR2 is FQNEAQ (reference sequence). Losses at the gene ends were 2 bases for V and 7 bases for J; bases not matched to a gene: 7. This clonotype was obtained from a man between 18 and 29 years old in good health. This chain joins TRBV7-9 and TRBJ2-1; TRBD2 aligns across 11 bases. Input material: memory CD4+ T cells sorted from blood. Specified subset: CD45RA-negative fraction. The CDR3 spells CASSLSLLAGGNEQFF. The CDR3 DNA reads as TGTGCCAGCAGCTTAAGTTTGCTAGCGGGAGGTAATGAGCAGTTCTTC. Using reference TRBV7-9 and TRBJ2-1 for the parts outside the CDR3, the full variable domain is DTGVSQNPRHKITKRGQNVTFRCDPISEHNRLYWYRQTLGQGPEFLTYFQNEAQLEKSRLLSDRFSAERPKGSFSTLEIQRTEQGDSAMYLCASSLSLLAGGNEQFFGPGTRLTVL.